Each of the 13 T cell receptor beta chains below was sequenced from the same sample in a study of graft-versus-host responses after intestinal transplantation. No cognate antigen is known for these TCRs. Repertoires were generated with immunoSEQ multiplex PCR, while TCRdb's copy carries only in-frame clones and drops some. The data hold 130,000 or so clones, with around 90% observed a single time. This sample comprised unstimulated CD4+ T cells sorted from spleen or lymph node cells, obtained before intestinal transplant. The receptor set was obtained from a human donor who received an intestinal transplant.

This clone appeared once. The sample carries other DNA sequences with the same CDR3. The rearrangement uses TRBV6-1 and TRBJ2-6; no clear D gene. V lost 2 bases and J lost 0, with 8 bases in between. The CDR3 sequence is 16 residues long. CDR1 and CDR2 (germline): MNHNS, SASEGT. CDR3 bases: TGTGCCAGCAGTGAACAAACGCTCTCTGGGGCCAACGTCCTGACTTTC. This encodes CASSEQTLSGANVLTF.

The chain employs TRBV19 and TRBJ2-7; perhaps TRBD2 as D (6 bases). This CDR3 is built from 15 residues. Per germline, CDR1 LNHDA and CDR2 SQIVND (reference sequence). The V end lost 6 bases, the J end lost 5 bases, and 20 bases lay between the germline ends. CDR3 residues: CASSSWGGGIDEQYF. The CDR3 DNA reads TGTGCCAGTAGCTCATGGGGTGGGGGGATCGACGAGCAGTACTTC.

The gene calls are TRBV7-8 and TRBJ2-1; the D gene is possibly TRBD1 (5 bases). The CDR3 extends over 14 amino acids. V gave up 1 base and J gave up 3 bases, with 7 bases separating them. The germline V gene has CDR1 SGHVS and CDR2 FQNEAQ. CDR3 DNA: TGTGCCAGCAGCTTAGGCAGGGTCTACAATGAGCAGTTCTTC. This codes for CASSLGRVYNEQFF.

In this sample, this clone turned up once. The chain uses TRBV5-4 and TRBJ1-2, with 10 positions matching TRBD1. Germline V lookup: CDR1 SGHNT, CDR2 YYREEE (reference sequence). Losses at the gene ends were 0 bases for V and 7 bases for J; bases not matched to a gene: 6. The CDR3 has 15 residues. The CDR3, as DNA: TGTGCCAGCAGCTTGGAGACAGGGGGCGCGGGTGGCTACACCTTC. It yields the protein CASSLETGGAGGYTF.

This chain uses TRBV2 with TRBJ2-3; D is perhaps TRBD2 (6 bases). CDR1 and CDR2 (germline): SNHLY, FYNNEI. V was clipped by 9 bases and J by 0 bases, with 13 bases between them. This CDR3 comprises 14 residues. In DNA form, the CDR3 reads TGTGCCAGTCGAGGAGGGGTAAGCACAGATACGCAGTATTTT. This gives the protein CASRGGVSTDTQYF.

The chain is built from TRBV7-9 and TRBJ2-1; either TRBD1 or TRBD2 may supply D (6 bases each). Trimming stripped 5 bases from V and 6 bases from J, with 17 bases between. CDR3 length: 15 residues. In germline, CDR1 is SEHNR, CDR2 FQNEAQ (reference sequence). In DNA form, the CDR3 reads TGTGCCAGCAGCCAAGACAGGAGGGAATTCAATGAGCAGTTCTTC. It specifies CASSQDRREFNEQFF.

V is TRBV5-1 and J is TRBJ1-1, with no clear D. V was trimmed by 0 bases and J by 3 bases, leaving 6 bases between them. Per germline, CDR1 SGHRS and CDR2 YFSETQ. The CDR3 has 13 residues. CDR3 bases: TGCGCCAGCAGCTTGGCGGCTTACACTGAAGCTTTCTTT. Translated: CASSLAAYTEAFF.

CDR3 sequence (DNA): TGCGCCAGCAGCTTCCAAGAAAGCTCCTATAATTCACCCCTCCACTTT. This translates into CASSFQESSYNSPLHF. The chain joins TRBV5-1 to TRBJ1-6; D is unresolved. CDR3 size: 16 residues. The ends were cut back, 2 bases at V and 0 bases at J, with 9 bases in the middle. CDR1 SGHRS and CDR2 YFSETQ come from the germline V gene. The full variable domain, its missing parts supplied by reference TRBV5-1 and TRBJ1-6, is KAGVTQTPRYLIKTRGQQVTLSCSPISGHRSVSWYQQTPGQGLQFLFEYFSETQRNKGNFPGRFSGRQFSNSRSEMNVSTLELGDSALYLCASSFQESSYNSPLHFGNGTRLTVT.

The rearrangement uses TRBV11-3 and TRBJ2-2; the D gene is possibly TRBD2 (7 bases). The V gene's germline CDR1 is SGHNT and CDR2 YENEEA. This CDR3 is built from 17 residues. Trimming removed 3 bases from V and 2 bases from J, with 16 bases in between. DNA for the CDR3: TGTGCCAGCAGCTTTGGGGGGGCAGTCGGAAACACCGGGGAGCTGTTTTTT. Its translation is CASSFGGAVGNTGELFF.

The CDR3 region is CASSDRGGWANVLTF. The CDR3 bases are TGCGCCAGCAGTGACAGGGGCGGGTGGGCCAACGTCCTGACTTTC. The rearrangement links TRBV10-1 to TRBJ2-6, with a tentative D call TRBD1 (6 bases). CDR1 WNHNN and CDR2 SYGVQD come from the germline V gene (reference sequence). This CDR3 comprises 15 residues. The ends were cut back, 3 bases at V and 5 bases at J, with 11 bases in the middle.

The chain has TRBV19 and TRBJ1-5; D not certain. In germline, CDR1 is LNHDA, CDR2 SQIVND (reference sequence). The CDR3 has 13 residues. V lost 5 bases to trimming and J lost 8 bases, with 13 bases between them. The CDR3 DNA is TGTGCCAGTAGTGGACCTTTCGGGGAGCCCCAGCATTTT. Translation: CASSGPFGEPQHF.

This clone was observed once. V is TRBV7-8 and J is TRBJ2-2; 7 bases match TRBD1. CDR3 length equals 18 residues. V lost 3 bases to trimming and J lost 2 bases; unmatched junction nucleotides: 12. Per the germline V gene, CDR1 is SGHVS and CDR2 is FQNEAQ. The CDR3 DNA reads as TGTGCCAGCAGCTTGGGGAATATTGGGACAGTCAACACCGGGGAGCTGTTTTTT. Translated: CASSLGNIGTVNTGELFF.

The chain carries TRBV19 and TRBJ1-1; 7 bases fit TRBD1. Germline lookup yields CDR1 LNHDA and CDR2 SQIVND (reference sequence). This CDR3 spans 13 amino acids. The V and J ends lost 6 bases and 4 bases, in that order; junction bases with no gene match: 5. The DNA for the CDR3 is TGTGCCAGTAGCCTTACAGGGGCCACTGAAGCTTTCTTT. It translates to CASSLTGATEAFF.